This entry lists 18 T cell receptor beta chains sequenced from one sample in a study of identical twins. TCRdb re-called the 5' RACE reads through MiXCR, storing one row per CDR3 protein. The table shows 1,800,000 or so distinct CDR3 sequences, with under 35% occurring only once. Sequencing was carried out using cord blood. Receptors were obtained from a newborn girl in good health.

Ten or more counts support this clonotype. The chain links TRBV12-3 or TRBV12-4 to TRBJ1-2; 7 nucleotides line up with TRBD1. The CDR3 contains 15 residues. Losses at the gene ends were 5 bases for V and 0 bases for J; bases not matched to a gene: 6. The CDR3 loop reads CASSPTGTANYGYTF. In nucleotides, the CDR3 is TGTGCCAGCAGTCCTACCGGGACAGCTAACTATGGCTACACCTTC.

The chain recombines TRBV20-1 with TRBJ1-2, with D unclear. CDR1 and CDR2 from the germline V gene are DFQATT and SNEGSKA (reference sequence). This CDR3 comprises 11 residues. V lost 3 bases to trimming and J lost 7 bases, with 9 bases between them. The CDR3 sequence is CSARGLAGYTF. The DNA of the CDR3 is TGCAGTGCTAGGGGCCTAGCTGGCTACACCTTC.

The rearrangement uses TRBV28 and TRBJ2-7; perhaps TRBD1 as D (5 bases). This CDR3 has 16 amino acids. Germline V CDR1 and CDR2: MDHEN, SYDVKM. V lost 7 bases to trimming and J lost 0 bases, with 19 bases between them. The CDR3 reads CASTKGIRAGSYEQYF. As DNA, the CDR3 is TGTGCCAGCACCAAAGGGATCAGGGCCGGCTCCTACGAGCAGTACTTC.

The CDR3 nucleotides read TGCAGTGCTAGAGATAGTCGACTAGCCTACAATGAGCAGTTCTTC. Its protein product is CSARDSRLAYNEQFF. This rearrangement joins TRBV20-1 to TRBJ2-1, with TRBD2 as a possible D gene (6 bases). The germline CDR1 and CDR2 sequences are DFQATT and SNEGSKA (reference sequence). The CDR3 consists of 15 residues. V lost 0 bases, J lost 2 bases, and 11 bases lay in between.

This rearrangement joins TRBV5-6 to TRBJ2-3, with TRBD1 matching 10 bases. This CDR3 spans 14 amino acids. Germline CDR1 reads SGHDT; CDR2 reads YYEEEE. Losses at the gene ends were 4 bases for V and 8 bases for J; bases not matched to a gene: 7. For the CDR3, the DNA is TGTGCCAGCAGCGGGACAGGGGCGACATTTACGCAGTATTTT. This sequence encodes CASSGTGATFTQYF.

This clonotype has more than one count but fewer than ten. This sequence joins TRBV6-1 and TRBJ1-5; 8 nucleotides agree with TRBD1. The CDR3 extends over 15 amino acids. Per the germline V gene, CDR1 is MNHNS and CDR2 is SASEGT. J lost 4 bases, V lost 4 bases, and 6 bases had no gene match. In nucleotides, the CDR3 is TGTGCCAGCAGTGCGACAGGGGCCCTTAATCAGCCCCAGCATTTT. It specifies CASSATGALNQPQHF.

The rearrangement joins TRBV7-2 to TRBJ2-3; TRBD2 matches at 7 bases. This CDR3 spans 15 amino acids. The V gene end was trimmed by 5 bases and the J gene end by 6 bases; junction bases not matched to a gene: 11. Germline assignment: CDR1 SGHTA and CDR2 FQGNSA. DNA of the CDR3: TGTGCCAGCAGCGTCCTAGCGGAGACTAGGGATACGCAGTATTTT. This translates into CASSVLAETRDTQYF. Combining the CDR3 with reference TRBV7-2 and TRBJ2-3 gives the whole variable domain GAGVSQSPSNKVTEKGKDVELRCDPISGHTALYWYRQSLGQGLEFLIYFQGNSAPDKSGLPSDRFSAERTGGSVSTLTIQRTQQEDSAVYLCASSVLAETRDTQYFGPGTRLTVL.

This clonotype was counted many times. The gene calls are TRBV29-1 and TRBJ2-7; 9 bases map to TRBD1. Losses at the gene ends were 4 bases for V and 3 bases for J; bases not matched to a gene: 13. Germline assignment: CDR1 SQVTM and CDR2 ANQGSEA. The CDR3 length is 16 residues. CDR3 DNA sequence: TGCAGCGTTGCTGTCGGGGACAGGGTGGACTACTACGAGCAGTACTTC. Translating gives CSVAVGDRVDYYEQYF.

This clonotype appeared a few times. CDR3 loop: CASSPSISYNEQFF. CDR3 DNA sequence: TGTGCCAGCTCACCGAGCATTTCCTACAATGAGCAGTTCTTC. This chain connects TRBV18 to TRBJ2-1; D is unresolved. The CDR3 contains 14 residues. Trimming removed 3 bases from V and 1 base from J, with 7 bases in between. Germline V gene data show CDR1 as KGHSH and CDR2 as LQKENI.

This clonotype was detected a few times. J is TRBJ1-1 and V is TRBV20-1, with unresolved D. Between the trimmed V and J ends, which lost 4 bases and 1 base, there was a span of 13 bases. Germline lookup yields CDR1 DFQATT and CDR2 SNEGSKA (reference sequence). This CDR3 region has 14 residues. This CDR3 is CSATTRWANTEAFF. The CDR3 nucleotides read TGCAGTGCTACAACCAGGTGGGCGAACACTGAAGCTTTCTTT.

This clonotype was seen only a few times. The chain employs TRBV12-3 or TRBV12-4 and TRBJ2-7, with 12 bases aligning to TRBD2. The CDR3 has 18 amino acids. The V segment lost 0 bases and the J segment 5 bases; nucleotides outside the gene matches: 11. CDR3 coding DNA: TGTGCCAGCAGTTTAGCTCAAGTACTAGCGGGGGGTCTCGACGAGCAGTACTTC. Translated, it gives CASSLAQVLAGGLDEQYF.

V is TRBV7-6 and J is TRBJ2-5; a possible D gene is TRBD2 (5 bases). CDR3 length: 14 amino acids. Trimming removed 3 bases at V and 5 bases at J, with 13 bases between. CDR1 is SGHVS and CDR2 is FNYEAQ in the germline V gene. Written as DNA, the CDR3 is TGTGCCAGCAGCTTTGTCGGGGAAGAGGAGACCCAGTACTTC. This gives the protein CASSFVGEEETQYF.

This clonotype was observed many times. This chain joins TRBV4-2 and TRBJ2-5; D ambiguous. The CDR3 has 16 residues. Looked up from germline, CDR1 is LGHNA and CDR2 is YNFKEQ. Between the trimmed V and J ends, which lost 0 bases and 2 bases, there was a span of 13 bases. Written as DNA, the CDR3 is TGTGCCAGCAGCCAAGATGGTCGGGCCGATCAAGAGACCCAGTACTTC. This sequence encodes CASSQDGRADQETQYF.

This clonotype was counted only a few times. CDR3 nucleotides: TGTGCCAGCAGCTTAGGCGGACTAGCGGGAGATCTCGAGCAGTACTTC. Its protein is CASSLGGLAGDLEQYF. This sequence joins TRBV7-9 and TRBJ2-4, with 13 bases identical to TRBD2. The better agreement between TRBJ2-7 and the DNA end casts doubt on the J call. CDR1 is SEHNR and CDR2 is FQNEAQ in the germline V gene (reference sequence). The CDR3 is 16 residues long.

This chain uses TRBV5-5 with TRBJ2-3; maybe TRBD2 (6 bases). The CDR3 is made up of 18 amino acids. Germline lookup yields CDR1 SGHKS and CDR2 YYEKEE (reference sequence). The ends were cut back, 1 base at V and 2 bases at J, with 20 bases in the middle. The CDR3 region has the DNA TGTGCCAGCAGCTTGCTCCCCTCTCCAGCGGGTTTCACAGATACGCAGTATTTT. This encodes CASSLLPSPAGFTDTQYF.

There are a few counts of this clonotype. CDR3 in amino acids: CASSGLAGGREETQYF. For the CDR3, the DNA is TGTGCCAGCAGCGGACTAGCGGGTGGCCGTGAAGAGACCCAGTACTTC. The chain recombines TRBV11-1 with TRBJ2-7; TRBD2 aligns across 11 bases. The J call may be faulty, since TRBJ2-5 better matches the DNA end. The CDR3 has 16 amino acids. Per germline, CDR1 SGHAT and CDR2 FQDESV (reference sequence).

As to this clonotype: An end of the junction differs from the germline gene, which may be a read error. J is TRBJ2-1 and V is TRBV9; D is unresolved. Germline assignment: CDR1 SGDLS and CDR2 YYNGEE. This CDR3 contains 14 residues. CDR3 loop: CAGSVVAAYNEQFF. As DNA, the CDR3 is TGTGCCGGCAGCGTAGTCGCAGCCTACAATGAGCAGTTCTTC.

This sequence joins TRBV9 and TRBJ2-1, with D possibly matching TRBD2 (6 bases). CDR1 is SGDLS, CDR2 YYNGEE, per germline. Trimming took 3 bases from V and 8 from J, leaving 15 bases between them. CDR3 size: 14 residues. The CDR3 coding sequence is TGTGCCAGCAGCGCACCGACTAGTGGGCATGAGCAGTTCTTC. Encoded protein: CASSAPTSGHEQFF.